This TCR beta chain emerged from a study of cytomegalovirus exposure and HLA in healthy donors. The germline gives CDR1 SGHVS, CDR2 FNYEAQ. This CDR3 has 14 residues. The ends were cut back, 3 bases at V and 2 bases at J, with 10 bases in the middle. The PCR employed 60 Vbeta primers together with 13 Jbeta primers. Data came from immunoSEQ multiplex PCR; TCRdb stores just in-frame clones and leaves some out. The sample records fewer than 55,000 clones, about 70% being singletons. This chain joins TRBV7-6 and TRBJ2-5, with D possibly being TRBD2 (5 bases). The source is a woman between 45 and 60 years old in good health and CMV-seropositive. The sequencing sample was made of PBMCs. The CDR3 sequence: CASSFRTGQETQYF. The DNA of the CDR3 is TGTGCCAGCAGCTTCCGGACGGGGCAAGAGACCCAGTACTTC.